Following are 21 T cell receptor beta chains from one sample sequenced in a study of early T cells in non-severe SARS-CoV-2 infection. TCRdb itself ran the 5' RACE reads through MiXCR, one entry per CDR3 protein. The sample has about 84,000 distinct CDR3 sequences, about 12% seen once. Sequencing input: whole blood. The receptors derive from an adult who was a healthcare worker with PCR-confirmed SARS-CoV-2 infection or an uninfected control (not recorded which).

This sequence joins TRBV9 and TRBJ2-5, with a possible D match to TRBD2 (5 bases). The germline V and J ends were trimmed by 0 bases and 0 bases, with 12 bases remaining between them. CDR1 SGDLS and CDR2 YYNGEE come from the germline V gene. The CDR3 has 16 amino acids. The CDR3 protein is CASSVAPGSNQETQYF. CDR3 sequence (DNA): TGTGCCAGCAGCGTAGCCCCGGGGAGCAACCAAGAGACCCAGTACTTC.

CDR3 nucleotides: TGCAGTGCTGCGACACCCTCTGGGGCCAACGTCCTGACTTTC. This codes for CSAATPSGANVLTF. The V call is TRBV20-1, the J call TRBJ2-6; D is undetermined. This CDR3 has 14 residues. Germline V CDR1 and CDR2: DFQATT, SNEGSKA (reference sequence). V was trimmed by 5 bases and J by 0 bases, leaving 8 bases between them.

The chain joins TRBV12-5 to TRBJ2-1; no clear D. CDR3 size: 14 residues. Trimming took 0 bases from V and 6 from J, leaving 9 bases between them. Germline V gives CDR1 LGHNT, CDR2 FRNRAP. CDR3 sequence: CASGLVVSSNEQFF. DNA of the CDR3: TGTGCTAGTGGTTTGGTAGTGAGTAGCAATGAGCAGTTCTTC.

This clonotype was seen more than once but under ten times. This chain joins TRBV12-5 and TRBJ2-5; D is possibly TRBD1 (6 bases). CDR1 is LGHNT and CDR2 is FRNRAP in the germline V gene. CDR3 size: 16 residues. V shed 10 bases and J shed 9 bases, with 30 bases lying between them. The DNA for the CDR3 is TGTGCTACCTCTGGGGGCAAGCTCGCCCCCGACCCACCCCAGTACTTC. Its protein is CATSGGKLAPDPPQYF.

This clonotype showed up many times. Written as DNA, the CDR3 is TGTGCCAGCAGTGAATGGGGCCAGAACACTGAAGCTTTCTTT. Translated, it gives CASSEWGQNTEAFF. V gene TRBV25-1 combines with J gene TRBJ1-1; the D gene is possibly TRBD1 (5 bases). Per the germline V gene, CDR1 is MGHDK and CDR2 is SYGVNS. V lost 1 base, J lost 1 base, and 7 bases lay in between. The CDR3 runs 14 residues.

This clonotype was detected ten times or more. This CDR3 reads CASGLAPKDRPPSYNEQFF. CDR3 bases: TGTGCTAGTGGTTTGGCCCCGAAGGACAGACCTCCCTCCTACAATGAGCAGTTCTTC. The V call is TRBV12-5, the J call TRBJ2-1; tentative D call: TRBD1 (6 bases). CDR3 size: 19 residues. In germline, CDR1 is LGHNT, CDR2 FRNRAP. Trimming stripped 1 base from V and 0 bases from J, with 19 bases between.

This clonotype appeared many times. V and J are TRBV7-9 and TRBJ1-1; D not certain. This CDR3 region has 16 residues. The V end was cut by 0 bases, the J end by 4 bases, with 15 bases between. Germline loops: CDR1 SEHNR, CDR2 FQNEAQ (reference sequence). Here the CDR3 reads CASSLALTTRGTEAFF. The DNA of the CDR3 is TGTGCCAGCAGCTTAGCGCTGACAACACGCGGCACTGAAGCTTTCTTT.

In this sample, this clonotype turned up a few times. As DNA, the CDR3 is TGTGCCAGCAGTCCCCCCTCTTTCCGAGGGACGTCTGGGGCCAACGTCCTGACTTTC. This codes for CASSPPSFRGTSGANVLTF. The chain joins TRBV28 to TRBJ2-6, with D possibly called TRBD1 or TRBD2 (5 bases each). CDR1 is MDHEN, CDR2 SYDVKM, per germline. This CDR3 has 19 amino acids. Trimming pared 5 bases from V and 1 base from J, leaving 21 bases between.

This clonotype came up many times. This chain joins TRBV27 and TRBJ2-3; 7 bases are shared with TRBD1. CDR3 length equals 13 residues. V lost 4 bases and J lost 4; bases outside the gene matches: 2. Germline loops: CDR1 MNHEY, CDR2 SMNVEV (reference sequence). The CDR3 loop is CASSWTGSDTQYF. In DNA form, the CDR3 reads TGTGCCAGCAGTTGGACAGGTTCAGATACGCAGTATTTT.

The chain employs TRBV24-1 and TRBJ2-2, with 8 bases matching TRBD2. CDR3 size: 16 residues. J was trimmed by 3 bases and V by 3 bases; bases with no gene match: 5. Germline V gene lookup returns CDR1 KGHDR and CDR2 SFDVKD. The CDR3 nucleotides are TGTGCCACCAGTGATACAGGGACTAGTTACACCGGGGAGCTGTTTTTT. Amino acid sequence: CATSDTGTSYTGELFF.

This clonotype was observed many times. This chain uses TRBV7-6 with TRBJ2-1; 11 bases fit TRBD2. Unmatched junction bases numbered 2, after V lost 4 bases and J lost 3 bases. Germline V gene lookup returns CDR1 SGHVS and CDR2 FNYEAQ. The CDR3 is made up of 15 amino acids. The CDR3, as DNA: TGTGCCAGCAGCTCGGGACTAGCGGTCTACAATGAGCAGTTCTTC. This codes for CASSSGLAVYNEQFF.

This clonotype was found many times. V usage is TRBV15 and J usage is TRBJ1-5, with no clear D. Between the trimmed V and J ends, which lost 0 bases and 9 bases, there was a span of 6 bases. Germline CDR1 LNHNV, CDR2 YYDKDF (reference sequence). The CDR3 spans 12 residues. CDR3 residues: CATSRDAGPQHF. In DNA form, the CDR3 reads TGTGCCACCAGCAGAGATGCCGGGCCCCAGCATTTT.

This clonotype has only a few counts. CDR3 amino acids: CASSLLGSGEQYF. The CDR3 DNA sequence: TGCGCCAGCAGCTTGCTCGGGAGCGGCGAGCAGTACTTC. The chain joins TRBV5-1 to TRBJ2-7; maybe TRBD2 (6 bases). There are 13 residues in the CDR3. V lost 1 base and J 6 bases, leaving 11 bases between the germline ends. Per the germline V gene, CDR1 is SGHRS and CDR2 is YFSETQ.

The chain combines TRBV20-1 with TRBJ2-7; D unresolved. Germline V gene sequence: CDR1 DFQATT, CDR2 SNEGSKA (reference sequence). The CDR3 loop spans 14 amino acids. V was clipped by 1 base and J by 6 bases, with 16 bases between them. The CDR3 protein is CSARVPGLLVEQYF. The DNA for the CDR3 is TGCAGTGCTAGAGTTCCGGGCCTTTTGGTCGAGCAGTACTTC.

The chain carries TRBV24-1 and TRBJ2-5; 8 positions match TRBD2. The germline V gene encodes CDR1 KGHDR and CDR2 SFDVKD. The CDR3 loop spans 15 amino acids. The V and J ends lost 5 bases and 5 bases, in that order; junction bases with no gene match: 9. DNA of the CDR3: TGTGCCACCAGTGGTTCCGGGGGGGCCTGGGAGACCCAGTACTTC. Translating gives CATSGSGGAWETQYF.

This clonotype appeared many times. This chain links TRBV5-1 with TRBJ1-1, with D uncertain. The CDR3 loop spans 12 amino acids. CDR1 and CDR2 from the germline V gene are SGHRS and YFSETQ. V gave up 0 bases and J gave up 11 bases, with 11 bases separating them. CDR3 bases: TGCGCCAGCAGCTTGGCGGGGAGTGGGGCTTTCTTT. Its protein is CASSLAGSGAFF. The whole variable domain, remainder taken from reference TRBV5-1 and TRBJ1-1, is KAGVTQTPRYLIKTRGQQVTLSCSPISGHRSVSWYQQTPGQGLQFLFEYFSETQRNKGNFPGRFSGRQFSNSRSEMNVSTLELGDSALYLCASSLAGSGAFFGQGTRLTVV.

DNA of the CDR3: TGTGCCACCGGGATAGCGGGAGGGGATGAGCAGTTCTTC. Translation gives CATGIAGGDEQFF. V usage is TRBV24-1 and J usage is TRBJ2-1; the match to TRBD2 covers 11 bases. V lost 9 bases, J lost 8 bases, and 5 bases stayed unmatched. Germline-derived CDR1 and CDR2 are KGHDR and SFDVKD. The CDR3 has 13 amino acids.

The chain combines TRBV12-3 or TRBV12-4 with TRBJ2-7, with 8 bases identical to TRBD2. The trim removed 3 bases at V and 4 bases at J, leaving 8 bases unmatched. The length of the CDR3 is 15 residues. The CDR3 region is CASSLRGALLYEQYF. The CDR3 region has the DNA TGTGCCAGCAGTTTGCGGGGGGCCCTATTGTACGAGCAGTACTTC.

This clonotype was observed a few times. The chain carries TRBV20-1 and TRBJ1-1, with 10 bases aligning to TRBD1. V trimming: 3 bases; J trimming: 4 bases; junction bases outside the gene matches: 8. From germline, CDR1 is DFQATT and CDR2 SNEGSKA (reference sequence). There are 15 residues in the CDR3. The CDR3 sequence: CSARAGQGIGTEAFF. CDR3 DNA: TGCAGTGCTAGGGCGGGACAGGGGATCGGCACTGAAGCTTTCTTT.

At least ten counts were recorded for this clonotype. This chain connects TRBV20-1 to TRBJ1-1; 7 positions match TRBD1. Germline values: CDR1 DFQATT, CDR2 SNEGSKA (reference sequence). Trimming took 6 bases from V and 6 from J; bases not matched to a gene: 4. This CDR3 has 11 amino acids. The CDR3 spells CSAPQGAEAFF. The CDR3 DNA follows: TGCAGTGCACCGCAGGGGGCTGAAGCTTTCTTT.

The chain joins TRBV6-1 to TRBJ2-1, with D hard to call. The CDR3 has 15 residues. The V gene lost 7 bases and the J gene lost 3 bases, with 16 bases spanning the gap. Germline-derived CDR1 and CDR2 are MNHNS and SASEGT. The CDR3 coding sequence is TGTGCCAGCACCACGACTGGCCGCTTCTACAATGAGCAGTTCTTC. This encodes CASTTTGRFYNEQFF.